These 26 T cell receptor beta chains came from one sample sequenced in a study of blood T cell repertoires in COVID-19. Only in-frame clones appear in the TCRdb table, and some are missing; sequencing was by immunoSEQ multiplex PCR. The profile shows under 200,000 clones, around nine tenths of them singletons. Specimen: peripheral blood. The source of these receptors is a man between 65 and 80 years old with acute or convalescent COVID-19.

Only one count was recorded for this clone. The chain links TRBV9 to TRBJ2-3; tentative D call: TRBD2 (6 bases). CDR3 length: 15 residues. V lost 0 bases and J lost 4, with 12 bases in between. Germline V CDR1 and CDR2: SGDLS, YYNGEE. The CDR3 coding sequence is TGTGCCAGCAGCGTAGCTAGCGACCTAGCAGATACGCAGTATTTT. It codes for CASSVASDLADTQYF.

The chain couples TRBV4-3 to TRBJ1-2; 7 bases align to TRBD1. The junction had 6 bases not matched to a gene; V was cut back by 2 bases and J by 6 bases. Germline V gives CDR1 LGHNA, CDR2 YSLEER. CDR3 length: 14 residues. Written as DNA, the CDR3 is TGCGCCAGCAGCCAATTACAGGGGTTCCATGGCTACACCTTC. Its translation is CASSQLQGFHGYTF.

The rearrangement joins TRBV14 to TRBJ1-3, with 7 bases fitting TRBD1. The length of the CDR3 is 15 residues. CDR1 and CDR2 from the germline V gene are SGHDN and FVKESK. V lost 5 bases, J lost 4 bases, and 8 bases stayed unmatched. The CDR3 sequence: CASSLTGLKGNTIYF. CDR3 nucleotides: TGTGCCAGCAGCTTGACAGGGCTGAAAGGAAACACCATATATTTT.

This clone was observed at least ten times. V gene TRBV6-5 combines with J gene TRBJ1-1; D is perhaps TRBD1 (6 bases). V lost 4 bases to trimming and J lost 1 base, with 13 bases between them. The CDR3 consists of 15 residues. Germline V lookup: CDR1 MNHEY, CDR2 SVGAGI. CDR3 nucleotides: TGTGCCAGCAGTTGGGGTTGGGGGCAGAACACTGAAGCTTTCTTT. It codes for CASSWGWGQNTEAFF.

The chain joins TRBV5-4 to TRBJ2-7, with 7 bases matching TRBD1. V was pared by 5 bases and J by 5 bases, with 7 bases of the junction left unmatched. The V gene's germline CDR1 is SGHNT and CDR2 YYREEE (reference sequence). This CDR3 contains 13 residues. The CDR3 DNA follows: TGTGCCAGCAGACTTACAGGGGCGAACGAGCAGTACTTC. Protein: CASRLTGANEQYF. Variable domain in full (rest from reference TRBV5-4 and TRBJ2-7): ETGVTQSPTHLIKTRGQQVTLRCSSQSGHNTVSWYQQALGQGPQFIFQYYREEENGRGNFPPRFSGLQFPNYSSELNVNALELDDSALYLCASRLTGANEQYFGPGTRLTVT.

The chain has TRBV6-5 and TRBJ1-3; D is unclear. This CDR3 has 14 amino acids. V was trimmed by 2 bases and J by 8 bases, leaving 13 bases between them. Germline lookup yields CDR1 MNHEY and CDR2 SVGAGI. As DNA, the CDR3 is TGTGCCAGCAGTTACGGTCCCCAGGTGGACACCATATATTTT. Translated: CASSYGPQVDTIYF.

This clone was observed once. This chain joins TRBV9 and TRBJ1-3; 8 nucleotides match TRBD1. The CDR3 totals 15 residues. Germline-derived CDR1 and CDR2 are SGDLS and YYNGEE. V lost 2 bases and J lost 4; bases outside the gene matches: 5. CDR3 DNA: TGTGCCAGCAGCGTTCGCAGGACAGGGGGAAACACCATATATTTT. This sequence encodes CASSVRRTGGNTIYF. Variable domain in full (rest from reference TRBV9 and TRBJ1-3): DSGVTQTPKHLITATGQRVTLRCSPRSGDLSVYWYQQSLDQGLQFLIQYYNGEERAKGNILERFSAQQFPDLHSELNLSSLELGDSALYFCASSVRRTGGNTIYFGEGSWLTVV.

The table lists this clone with a few counts. The chain couples TRBV12-3 or TRBV12-4 to TRBJ1-6; D remains unclear. The CDR3 totals 13 residues. Trimming removed 7 bases from V and 10 bases from J, with 14 bases in between. CDR3 protein: CASTLSLGSPLHF. The CDR3 nucleotides read TGTGCCAGCACCCTTTCGTTGGGCTCACCCCTCCACTTT.

A single count supports this clone. The CDR3 DNA follows: TGTGCCAGCAGCTTGGGGACCTGGACTAGCGGCTTCTTC. Translation: CASSLGTWTSGFF. This rearrangement joins TRBV5-4 to TRBJ2-1; 10 nucleotides line up with TRBD2. The V gene end was trimmed by 0 bases and the J gene end by 16 bases; junction bases not matched to a gene: 7. Germline V gives CDR1 SGHNT, CDR2 YYREEE (reference sequence). CDR3 length equals 13 residues.

V and J are TRBV5-1 and TRBJ1-3, with D tentatively TRBD1 (5 bases). The length of the CDR3 is 15 residues. CDR1 is SGHRS, CDR2 YFSETQ, per germline. Trimming left V 4 bases short and J 4 bases short, with 15 bases between. The CDR3 DNA follows: TGCGCCAGCAGCCCCAATACGGGGGAAGGAAACACCATATATTTT. Residues: CASSPNTGEGNTIYF. The complete variable domain, with remaining parts taken from reference TRBV5-1 and TRBJ1-3, reads KAGVTQTPRYLIKTRGQQVTLSCSPISGHRSVSWYQQTPGQGLQFLFEYFSETQRNKGNFPGRFSGRQFSNSRSEMNVSTLELGDSALYLCASSPNTGEGNTIYFGEGSWLTVV.

This chain joins TRBV7-3 and TRBJ1-1, with D tentatively TRBD1 (5 bases). CDR1 is SGHTA, CDR2 FQGTGA, per germline. The CDR3 runs 16 residues. Between the trimmed V and J ends, which lost 1 base and 5 bases, there was a span of 17 bases. The CDR3 nucleotides read TGTGCCAGCAGCTTAATGGGGGGGAATGCGGGAACTGAAGCTTTCTTT. Translation: CASSLMGGNAGTEAFF. The whole variable domain, remainder taken from reference TRBV7-3 and TRBJ1-1, is GAGVSQTPSNKVTEKGKYVELRCDPISGHTALYWYRQSLGQGPEFLIYFQGTGAADDSGLPNDRFFAVRPEGSVSTLKIQRTERGDSAVYLCASSLMGGNAGTEAFFGQGTRLTVV.

This chain links TRBV7-7 with TRBJ2-5; TRBD2 aligns across 7 bases. The germline V gene has CDR1 SSHAT and CDR2 FNYEAQ (reference sequence). This CDR3 region has 15 residues. DNA for the CDR3: TGTGCTAGTGGGCGAGGGGCGGGAGTGTGGGAGACCCAGTACTTC. It yields the protein CASGRGAGVWETQYF. Looking up the rest from reference TRBV7-7 and TRBJ2-5 gives the full variable domain: GAGVSQSPRYKVTKRGQDVTLRCDPISSHATLYWYQQALGQGPEFLTYFNYEAQPDKSGLPSDRFSAERPEGSISTLTIQRTEQRDSAMYRCASGRGAGVWETQYFGPGTRLLVL.

This chain uses TRBV5-1 with TRBJ2-3; D not certain. This CDR3 has 12 residues. Trimming took 1 base from V and 4 from J, leaving 4 bases between them. Germline assignment: CDR1 SGHRS and CDR2 YFSETQ. Here the CDR3 DNA reads TGCGCCAGCAGCTTGCTAGCAGATACGCAGTATTTT. Protein: CASSLLADTQYF.

V is TRBV7-6 and J is TRBJ1-4, with D perhaps TRBD1 (6 bases). CDR3 length: 17 residues. Trimming cost V 5 bases and J 0 bases, with 16 bases left between them. Germline loops: CDR1 SGHVS, CDR2 FNYEAQ. The CDR3 bases are TGTGCCAGCAGCATTAACAGGGCCCTTGCAACTAATGAAAAACTGTTTTTT. It translates to CASSINRALATNEKLFF.

The chain combines TRBV19 with TRBJ2-7; 10 positions agree with TRBD1. CDR1 is LNHDA, CDR2 SQIVND, per germline (reference sequence). The length of the CDR3 is 15 residues. Trimming at V came to 6 bases and at J to 5 bases, leaving 10 bases not matched to a gene. The CDR3 DNA is TGTGCCAGTAGAGGATGGGACAGGGGAAGGGACGAGCAGTACTTC. As protein: CASRGWDRGRDEQYF.

This clone showed up just a few times. This sequence joins TRBV7-8 and TRBJ2-1; D is unclear. CDR1 is SGHVS, CDR2 FQNEAQ, per germline. The CDR3 loop spans 14 amino acids. The ends were cut back, 5 bases at V and 7 bases at J, with 15 bases in the middle. CDR3 sequence (DNA): TGTGCCAGCAGCCTTCAGAACAGCAGGAATGAGCAGTTCTTC. Amino acid sequence: CASSLQNSRNEQFF. The full variable domain, its missing parts supplied by reference TRBV7-8 and TRBJ2-1, is GAGVSQSPRYKVAKRGQDVALRCDPISGHVSLFWYQQALGQGPEFLTYFQNEAQLDKSGLPSDRFFAERPEGSVSTLKIQRTQQEDSAVYLCASSLQNSRNEQFFGPGTRLTVL.

The chain uses TRBV28 and TRBJ1-4, with TRBD1 as a possible D gene (5 bases). The ends were cut back, 3 bases at V and 8 bases at J, with 10 bases in the middle. The CDR3 is 13 amino acids. CDR1 and CDR2 from the germline V gene are MDHEN and SYDVKM. The CDR3 loop is CASSLGLEEKLFF. CDR3 nucleotide sequence: TGTGCCAGCAGTTTGGGACTAGAGGAAAAACTGTTTTTT.

The J gene is TRBJ2-5, the V gene TRBV5-1; 7 nucleotides match TRBD2. Germline loops: CDR1 SGHRS, CDR2 YFSETQ. Trimming removed 4 bases from V and 5 bases from J; junction bases left unmatched: 5. The CDR3 consists of 13 residues. The CDR3 DNA follows: TGCGCCAGCAGCCCCGGGGGGTACGAGACCCAGTACTTC. This codes for CASSPGGYETQYF. The variable domain in full, with the rest retrieved from reference TRBV5-1 and TRBJ2-5, is KAGVTQTPRYLIKTRGQQVTLSCSPISGHRSVSWYQQTPGQGLQFLFEYFSETQRNKGNFPGRFSGRQFSNSRSEMNVSTLELGDSALYLCASSPGGYETQYFGPGTRLLVL.

This chain joins TRBV10-3 and TRBJ1-5, with D possibly TRBD1 on 6 matching bases. Germline CDR1 ENHRY, CDR2 SYGVKD. The CDR3 sequence is 15 residues long. Between the trimmed V and J ends, which lost 3 bases and 4 bases, there was a span of 13 bases. The CDR3 DNA follows: TGTGCCATCAGTGAATTGAAGGGGGGGAATCAGCCCCAGCATTTT. This gives the protein CAISELKGGNQPQHF.

The chain joins TRBV18 to TRBJ1-1; no definite D call. V was pared by 0 bases and J by 8 bases, with 10 bases between. Germline-derived CDR1 and CDR2 are KGHSH and LQKENI. This CDR3 contains 13 residues. CDR3 loop: CASSPPPQSEAFF. The CDR3 coding sequence is TGTGCCAGCTCACCACCCCCCCAGTCGGAAGCTTTCTTT.

The rearrangement joins TRBV25-1 to TRBJ1-1; 11 bases line up with TRBD1. The CDR3 loop spans 15 amino acids. Germline lookup yields CDR1 MGHDK and CDR2 SYGVNS. Germline trimming cut 6 bases from V and 6 bases from J; bases unmatched to any gene: 9. Here the CDR3 DNA reads TGTGCCAGCAGCCGGACAGGGGGCGTGTTTGCTGAAGCTTTCTTT. This codes for CASSRTGGVFAEAFF.

This chain connects TRBV28 to TRBJ1-5; D is perhaps TRBD1 (5 bases). The CDR3 has 12 residues. Germline V CDR1 and CDR2: MDHEN, SYDVKM. V lost 11 bases and J 0 bases, leaving 8 bases between the germline ends. The CDR3 DNA follows: TGTGCCGCGGGGGATAGCAATCAGCCCCAGCATTTT. This translates into CAAGDSNQPQHF. Combining the CDR3 with reference TRBV28 and TRBJ1-5 gives the whole variable domain DVKVTQSSRYLVKRTGEKVFLECVQDMDHENMFWYRQDPGLGLRLIYFSYDVKMKEKGDIPEGYSVSREKKERFSLILESASTNQTSMYLCAAGDSNQPQHFGDGTRLSIL.

The V and J genes are TRBV30 and TRBJ2-3; possible D gene TRBD1, 6 bases. Germline V gene sequence: CDR1 GTSNPN, CDR2 SVGIG (reference sequence). CDR3 size: 12 residues. Trimming took 4 bases from V and 10 from J, leaving 15 bases between them. CDR3 loop: CAWTPVEGAQYF. CDR3 nucleotides: TGTGCCTGGACCCCGGTTGAGGGGGCGCAGTATTTT.

This chain connects TRBV28 to TRBJ1-2; D is undetermined. This CDR3 is 13 amino acids long. The V end was cut by 6 bases, the J end by 4 bases, with 12 bases between. Germline CDR1 reads MDHEN; CDR2 reads SYDVKM. The CDR3 here is CASSSGLIYGYTF. CDR3 nucleotides: TGTGCCAGCAGCTCCGGACTGATCTATGGCTACACCTTC.

The chain joins TRBV27 to TRBJ1-5, with 10 bases that match TRBD1. Trimming cost V 6 bases and J 4 bases; bases outside gene matches: 15. The CDR3 consists of 18 residues. In germline, CDR1 is MNHEY, CDR2 SMNVEV (reference sequence). The CDR3 sequence is CASRPGTGVLHVNQPQHF. The CDR3 nucleotides read TGTGCCAGCAGGCCCGGGACAGGGGTCTTGCATGTTAATCAGCCCCAGCATTTT.

The chain couples TRBV7-8 to TRBJ2-3; TRBD2 matches at 8 bases. Looked up from germline, CDR1 is SGHVS and CDR2 is FQNEAQ. The length of the CDR3 is 14 residues. Trimming took 5 bases from V and 4 from J; bases not matched to a gene: 5. CDR3 protein: CASSRATSADTQYF. Here the CDR3 DNA reads TGTGCCAGCAGCCGCGCGACTAGCGCAGATACGCAGTATTTT. Supplemented by reference TRBV7-8 and TRBJ2-3, the full variable domain reads GAGVSQSPRYKVAKRGQDVALRCDPISGHVSLFWYQQALGQGPEFLTYFQNEAQLDKSGLPSDRFFAERPEGSVSTLKIQRTQQEDSAVYLCASSRATSADTQYFGPGTRLTVL.